This TCR beta chain stems from a study of blood T cells in healthy people across ages. Study-level information: Through template switching, about one barcoded beta molecule was captured per two T cells, as measured in model experiments.

A second PCR, run for about 6 to 11 cycles, used a sample-barcoded 5' primer plus a J-beta primer mix. A tag from a template-switch adaptor with 12 random nucleotides marked each cDNA molecule. MiXCR, applied by TCRdb to the 5' RACE reads, yields one record per CDR3 protein. The sample carries fewer than 800,000 distinct CDR3 sequences, more than 20% recorded once. Findings and limits, study-wide: Estimated diversity across one million T cells was deemed an underestimate. Significant beta diversity loss was already apparent by age about 42, declining roughly linearly.

This clonotype was counted once. Its target is unknown. The CDR3 is 14 amino acids. J gave up 4 bases and V 6 bases, and 3 bases lay outside the gene matches. The V gene's germline CDR1 is ENHRY and CDR2 SYGVKD. The source of this sequence is a man aged 65 to 85 in good health. The chain uses TRBV10-3 and TRBJ2-2; 9 bases are shared with TRBD2. The sequenced sample consisted of blood. CDR3 amino acids: CAIRAGGGTGELFF. DNA for the CDR3: TGTGCCATCAGAGCGGGAGGAGGCACCGGGGAGCTGTTTTTT.